This entry is about one TCR beta chain. The CDR3 has 14 amino acids. Germline assignment: CDR1 MGHDK and CDR2 SYGVNS. With V trimmed by 8 bases and J by 5 bases, 9 bases remained unmatched. The data were obtained in a study of blood T cell repertoires in COVID-19. Symptom resolution, clearance, or two negative PCRs marked the recovered donors of Cohort 3. The data were produced by immunoSEQ multiplex PCR, yet TCRdb's version contains in-frame clones alone and is incomplete. The table shows a few hundred thousand clones, with under 90% occurring only once. The sequence derives from a woman in her fifties or sixties who had recovered from COVID-19. The gene calls are TRBV25-1 and TRBJ1-5, with 7 nucleotides matching TRBD1. Sample: PBMCs or T cells enriched from blood (not recorded which). CDR3 sequence: CASQFTGDYQPQHF. In DNA form, the CDR3 reads TGTGCCAGCCAATTTACAGGGGACTATCAGCCCCAGCATTTT.